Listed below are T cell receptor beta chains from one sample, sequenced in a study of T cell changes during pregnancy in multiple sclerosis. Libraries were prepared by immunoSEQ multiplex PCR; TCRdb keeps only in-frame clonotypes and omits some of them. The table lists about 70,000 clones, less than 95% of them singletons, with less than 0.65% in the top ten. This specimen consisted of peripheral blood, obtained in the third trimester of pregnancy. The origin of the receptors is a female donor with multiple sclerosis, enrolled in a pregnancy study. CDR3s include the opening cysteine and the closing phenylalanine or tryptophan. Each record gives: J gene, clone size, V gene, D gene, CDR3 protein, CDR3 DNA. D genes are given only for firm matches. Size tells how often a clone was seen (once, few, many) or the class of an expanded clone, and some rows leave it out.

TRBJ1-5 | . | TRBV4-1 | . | CASSQGWGGNQPQHF | TGCGCCAGCAGCCAAGGATGGGGGGGCAATCAGCCCCAGCATTTT
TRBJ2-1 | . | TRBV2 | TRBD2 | CASSDTAGGPNEQFF | TGTGCCAGCAGTGACACAGCGGGGGGTCCCAATGAGCAGTTCTTC
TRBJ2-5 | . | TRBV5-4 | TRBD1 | CASSRDRGDKGETQYF | TGTGCCAGCAGCAGGGACAGGGGTGACAAGGGAGAGACCCAGTACTTC
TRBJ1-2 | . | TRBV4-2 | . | CASSLPDINYGYTF | TGTGCCAGCAGCCTCCCGGACATTAACTATGGCTACACCTTC
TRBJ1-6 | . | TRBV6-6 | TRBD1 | CASSYLPGQGDSPLHF | TGTGCCAGCAGTTACTTACCGGGACAGGGGGATTCACCCCTCCACTTT
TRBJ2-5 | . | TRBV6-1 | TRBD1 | CASSYGQGAWETQYF | TGTGCCAGCAGCTACGGACAGGGGGCCTGGGAGACCCAGTACTTC
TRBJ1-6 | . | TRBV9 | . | CASSPAGLGRLLHF | TGTGCCAGCAGCCCCGCAGGGTTGGGTCGTCTCCTCCACTTT
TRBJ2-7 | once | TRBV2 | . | CASTLIKSYEQYF | TGTGCCAGCACCTTAATAAAATCCTACGAGCAGTACTTC
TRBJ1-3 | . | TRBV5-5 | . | CASRSLSGNTIYF | TGTGCCAGCCGGTCCCTCTCTGGAAACACCATATATTTT
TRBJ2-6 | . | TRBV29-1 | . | CSASLVGANVLTF | TGCAGCGCTTCCCTTGTTGGGGCCAACGTCCTGACTTTC
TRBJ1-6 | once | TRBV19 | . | CASSPPQGGSPLHF | TGTGCCAGTAGTCCCCCACAGGGCGGCTCACCCCTCCACTTT
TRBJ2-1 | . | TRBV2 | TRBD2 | CASSRLASSYNEQFF | TGTGCCAGCAGCAGACTAGCGAGCTCCTACAATGAGCAGTTCTTC
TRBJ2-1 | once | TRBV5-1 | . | CASSFSRVTEQFF | TGCGCCAGCAGCTTCAGCAGGGTCACTGAGCAGTTCTTC